This note documents a single T cell receptor beta chain sequence. The antigen is unknown. The protocol was immunoSEQ multiplex PCR, while the TCRdb copy is restricted to in-frame clones and leaves out a portion. Among some 66,000 clones listed, roughly four fifths were seen once. These data belong to a study of OX40 agonist ivuxolimab in advanced cancers. Study overall: Patients received ivuxolimab, an intravenous treatment, every 2 weeks at 0.01 to 10 mg/kg. Over 30% of patients had received prior checkpoint inhibitor therapy. Study results and caveats: Among T cells, CD8+ cells averaged more expanded clones than CD4+ cells. In the 0.1-3.0 mg/kg groups, partial responders showed among the lowest expansion.

V shed 6 bases and J 7 bases; nucleotides not matched to a gene: 10. The CDR3 runs to 15 residues. CDR1 is MNHEY and CDR2 is SVGAGI in the germline V gene. The TCR originated in an adult with an advanced solid tumor such as melanoma, head and neck, liver or kidney cancer. The sample here was CD4+ or CD8+ T cells sorted from blood, taken in a trial of the OX40 agonist ivuxolimab. The J gene is TRBJ2-1, the V gene TRBV6-5; TRBD2 matches 9 bases. The CDR3 sequence is CASRRAGTSHNEQFF. The CDR3 region has the DNA TGTGCCAGCAGGCGAGCCGGGACTAGCCATAATGAGCAGTTCTTC.